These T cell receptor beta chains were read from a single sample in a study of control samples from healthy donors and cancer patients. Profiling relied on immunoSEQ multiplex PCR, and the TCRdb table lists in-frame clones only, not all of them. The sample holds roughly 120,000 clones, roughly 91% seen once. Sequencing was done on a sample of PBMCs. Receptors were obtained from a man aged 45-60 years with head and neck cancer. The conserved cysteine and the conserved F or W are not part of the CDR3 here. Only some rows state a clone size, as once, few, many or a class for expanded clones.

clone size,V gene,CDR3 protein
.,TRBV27,ASSSDPTSGGSSYNEQF
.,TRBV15,ATSRGGLNSPLH
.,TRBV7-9,ASSLWRAYTPETQY
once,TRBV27,ASSLSAGGTEAF
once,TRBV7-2,ASSLVSTVVTDTQY
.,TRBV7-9,ASIKTGGDSYGYT
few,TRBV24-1,ATSDLTGSSTDTQY
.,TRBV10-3,AIRDDRLTYEQY
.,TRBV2,ASQNRELSEAF
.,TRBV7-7,ASSPTPGGTEAF
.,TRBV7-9,ASSARGGRETQY
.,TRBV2,ASRTGQGRGYT
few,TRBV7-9,ASSLGVRRYLNTEAF
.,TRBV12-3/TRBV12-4,ASSDTSYGYT
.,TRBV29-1,SVRLFRDRGTEAF
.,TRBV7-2,ASSLADRTGWLF
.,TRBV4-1,ASSQVWGIYEQY
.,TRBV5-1,ASSPRPGRSVSTEAF
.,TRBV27,ASSFWGAGNGYT
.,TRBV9,ASSVLAGGTYNEQF
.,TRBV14,ASRAQGPGNTIY
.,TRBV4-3,ASSQQYSGGRTGELF
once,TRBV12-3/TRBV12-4,ASSLEGLKLF
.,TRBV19,ASSHLAGLYQETQY
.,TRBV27,ASSYGSTDTQY
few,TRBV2,ASQWESLGNQPQH
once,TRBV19,ASKAWGAQATDTQY